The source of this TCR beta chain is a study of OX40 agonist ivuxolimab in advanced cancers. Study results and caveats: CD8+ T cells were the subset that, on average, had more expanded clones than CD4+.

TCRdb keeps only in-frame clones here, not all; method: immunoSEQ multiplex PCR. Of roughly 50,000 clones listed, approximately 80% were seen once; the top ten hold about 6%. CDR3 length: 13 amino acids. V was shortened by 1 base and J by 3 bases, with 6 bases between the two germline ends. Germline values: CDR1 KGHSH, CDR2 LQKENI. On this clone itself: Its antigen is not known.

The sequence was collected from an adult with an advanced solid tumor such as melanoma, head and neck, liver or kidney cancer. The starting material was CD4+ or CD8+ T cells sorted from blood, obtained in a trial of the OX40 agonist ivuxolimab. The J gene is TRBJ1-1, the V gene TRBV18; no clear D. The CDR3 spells CASSPREDTEAFF. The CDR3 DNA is TGTGCCAGCTCACCACGTGAGGACACTGAAGCTTTCTTT.